The clone carrying this T cell receptor (beta chain) was observed a few times. Its target is not known. These data come from a study of T cells in Graves' hyperthyroidism and ophthalmopathy. Amplification yielded TCR beta CDR3 regions, with RNA transcripts as the source. In the first-round RT-PCR of the TCR CDR3, the HTBI primer set was used. MiXCR was run by TCRdb on the multiplex PCR reads, yielding one entry per CDR3 protein. Seen here are hundreds of thousands of distinct CDR3 sequences, around 46% observed once, and the top ten hold about 7.8%. Whole-study results and caveats: Progression to ophthalmopathy was predicted a median of 6.5 months early. Blood also contained most expanded thyroid clonotypes above 0.001.

Germline assignment: CDR1 DFQATT and CDR2 SNEGSKA (reference sequence). This CDR3 contains 13 residues. Stability of Graves' hyperthyroidism was defined as absent ophthalmopathy progression within 18 months. Sequenced: peripheral blood or thyroid tissue (not recorded which). The J gene is TRBJ1-5, the V gene TRBV20-1; 7 positions agree with TRBD1. This TCR came from a woman aged 18-30 years with Graves' hyperthyroidism. CDR3 sequence (DNA): TGCAGCATCACAGGGGACAGCAATCAGCCCCAGCATTTT. Its protein product is CSITGDSNQPQHF.